This T cell receptor beta chain was documented in a study of T cells after posttransplantation cyclophosphamide. Study conclusions and caveats: Tissue-infiltrating T cells from skin or gut overlapped little with blood T cells.

About this clone: Its specificity is unknown.

Assay used: immunoSEQ multiplex PCR; TCRdb lists only in-frame clones, some missing. The table has fewer than 15,000 clones, around 2.1% seen once. Busulfan-fludarabine conditioning, marrow transplant, and cyclophosphamide on days +3 and +4 were administered. The sequence derives from a male patient aged 25-45 years who received an allogeneic stem cell transplant from a related donor, was CMV-positive, and had no GVHD. Part of the T cell pool may stem from the graft donor. Material: PBMCs, obtained after allogeneic stem cell transplant with posttransplant cyclophosphamide.

CDR3 loop: CASSVLKDSSEAFF. DNA for the CDR3: TGTGCCAGCAGTGTGTTAAAGGACAGTTCTGAAGCTTTCTTT. V usage is TRBV2 and J usage is TRBJ1-1; perhaps TRBD1 as D (6 bases). The CDR3 is made up of 14 amino acids. Trimming took 4 bases from V and 6 from J, leaving 15 bases between them. From germline, CDR1 is SNHLY and CDR2 FYNNEI.